A selection of T cell receptor beta chains follows, all from one sample in a study of CD8 T cells in ankylosing spondylitis. TCRdb re-called the 5' RACE reads through MiXCR, storing one row per CDR3 protein. Among about 24,000 distinct CDR3 sequences, roughly 13% were seen once, and the ten largest hold about 35%. Material: blood. The receptors stem from a male donor with ankylosing spondylitis or in good health (not recorded which). Each CDR3 is given with its conserved first and last residue.

>TRBV6-2/TRBV6-3
CASSYAWEGYNEQFF
>TRBV29-1
CSIGQNLETQYF
>TRBV20-1
CSANPRTGSNQPQHF
>TRBV5-1
CASGMAKAEETQYF
>TRBV20-1
CSARRTDTQYF
>TRBV7-8
CASSPGTGWLITEAFF
>TRBV28
CASRWGTEAFF
>TRBV7-2
CASSFRGAGRGYGYTF
>TRBV5-1
CASSLMKWTSGRGNEQFF
>TRBV6-6
CASSPRQSATNEKLFF
>TRBV28
CATYPRGTYEQYF
>TRBV6-6
CASSSLLGGETQYF
>TRBV7-2
CASSPGNLGTGELFF
>TRBV20-1
CSALGQGGIGELFF
>TRBV20-1
CSASAGDTQYF
>TRBV20-1
CSARDVAGLPQETQYF
>TRBV25-1
CASSGEPGYTGELFF
>TRBV5-1
CASSSGLLALTDTQYF
>TRBV28
CASMETGNTGELFF
>TRBV20-1
CSSPPATGPKWEAFF
>TRBV6-2/TRBV6-3
CASSYGGPRRDTQYF
>TRBV6-6
CASSYFANEQYF
>TRBV15
CATSRGIMGELGETQYF
>TRBV20-1
CSAGPIAGGTHEQFF
>TRBV5-1
CASSLAGKSEQFF
>TRBV29-1
CSVETVSSYEQYF
>TRBV6-2/TRBV6-3
CASSPLSTGDYGYTF
>TRBV3-1
CASSQGGLAGTDTQYF
>TRBV9
CASSVDPGSGNTIYF
>TRBV12-5
CASGESTVNTEAFF
>TRBV5-1
CASSLGDRTGYEKLFF
>TRBV11-2
CASSLAVGELFF
>TRBV19
CASSPQGRDTGELFF
>TRBV11-3
CASRSRDGEQFF
>TRBV5-1
CASSLEDRGLDIQYF
>TRBV28
CASIPRGKANEKLFF
>TRBV20-1
CSAQETGGYTDTQYF
>TRBV5-1
CASSEGQGVSDTQYF
>TRBV9
CASSVAPSSVNTGELFF
>TRBV5-1
CASSLKRTGEYSGYGYTF
>TRBV20-1
CSARATCTSCSTDTQYF
>TRBV7-2
CASSLGTWTSEYNEQFF
>TRBV5-4
CASSFGTDTGELFF
>TRBV27
CASSFGGAEVSPLHF
>TRBV9
CASSVATGREAQFF
>TRBV3-1
CASSQSSTGELFF
>TRBV7-2
CASSVYDSTEQYF
>TRBV20-1
CSARVTENEQFF
>TRBV7-9
CASSLGGGRQPQHF
>TRBV12-3/TRBV12-4
CASSRTGPYNEQFF
>TRBV7-6
CASSPSSGDIQYF
>TRBV29-1
CSVGVWAGELFF
>TRBV5-1
CASSDGTFGEQFF
>TRBV6-6
CASSYSQGGEKLFF
>TRBV20-1
CSAFGLAVGTGELFF
>TRBV6-6
CASSPPQLSNQPQHF
>TRBV28
CASSLAAGGTRRNEQFF
>TRBV20-1
CSARFPARSTDTQYF
>TRBV7-9
CASSLGTKNTEAFF